A single sample is the source of the 20 T cell receptor beta chains below, sequenced in a study of molecular identifiers for immune sequencing clone quantification. Using its own MiXCR run on the PCR reads, TCRdb lists one record per CDR3 protein. The sample contains more than 550,000 distinct CDR3 sequences, roughly 27% of which appear only once. Sequenced: naive CD8+ T cells from blood, with Jurkat cell RNA spiked in. Described subset: FACS-sorted CD8+CD4-CCR7+CD45RA+ naive T cells. The source of these receptors is a human donor in good health. Some libraries in this study had Jurkat cell RNA spiked in.

A note on this clonotype: A single base separates this from a much larger clone, so it may be a read error. This sequence joins TRBV4-3 and TRBJ2-7, with D maybe TRBD2 (5 bases). Looked up from germline, CDR1 is LGHNA and CDR2 is YSLEER. There are 16 residues in the CDR3. The CDR3, as DNA: TGCTCCAGCAGCCAAGATCCCACTAGTCCTTTCGACGAGCAGTACTTC. Its protein product is CSSSQDPTSPFDEQYF.

The genes are TRBV10-2 and TRBJ2-4; TRBD2 matches at 12 bases. Germline values: CDR1 WSHSY, CDR2 SAAADI. The CDR3 covers 16 residues. V was pared by 6 bases and J by 4 bases, with 7 bases of the junction left unmatched. CDR3 sequence reads: CASRGTSGGRKNIQYF. CDR3 sequence (DNA): TGCGCCAGCAGGGGCACTAGCGGGGGGAGGAAAAACATTCAGTACTTC.

This clonotype was seen more than once but under ten times. This chain connects TRBV11-2 to TRBJ2-7; D may match TRBD1 or TRBD2 (6 bases each). Germline CDR1 is SGHAT and CDR2 is FQNNGV. V was clipped by 5 bases and J by 7 bases, with 15 bases between them. The CDR3 length is 13 residues. This CDR3 is CASSPGGGWEQYF. The DNA for the CDR3 is TGTGCCAGCAGCCCCGGAGGGGGTTGGGAGCAGTACTTC.

This clonotype was picked up many times. The rearrangement uses TRBV5-1 and TRBJ2-3; TRBD1 matches 11 bases. In germline, CDR1 is SGHRS, CDR2 YFSETQ. This CDR3 region has 15 residues. J lost 5 bases, V lost 7 bases, and 9 bases had no gene match. The CDR3 loop is CASGSDRGRGDTQYF. CDR3 coding DNA: TGCGCCAGCGGATCGGACAGGGGGCGAGGAGATACGCAGTATTTT. The variable domain in full, completed from reference TRBV5-1 and TRBJ2-3, reads KAGVTQTPRYLIKTRGQQVTLSCSPISGHRSVSWYQQTPGQGLQFLFEYFSETQRNKGNFPGRFSGRQFSNSRSEMNVSTLELGDSALYLCASGSDRGRGDTQYFGPGTRLTVL.

The table lists this clonotype with a few counts. The rearrangement uses TRBV27 and TRBJ2-4; possible D gene TRBD2, 5 bases. Germline V CDR1 and CDR2: MNHEY, SMNVEV (reference sequence). Trimming removed 5 bases from V and 4 bases from J, with 12 bases in between. The CDR3 length is 14 residues. The CDR3 protein is CASSQDLGKNIQYF. In DNA, the CDR3 is TGTGCCAGCAGTCAGGACTTGGGGAAAAACATTCAGTACTTC.

In its sample, this clonotype was seen many times. This sequence joins TRBV9 and TRBJ1-1; no reliable D call. The V gene lost 4 bases and the J gene lost 5 bases, with 12 bases spanning the gap. The CDR3 is made up of 13 amino acids. CDR1 SGDLS and CDR2 YYNGEE come from the germline V gene. CDR3 DNA sequence: TGTGCCAGCAGCCAAACCCAAGGGACTGAAGCTTTCTTT. This encodes CASSQTQGTEAFF.

This clonotype has a handful of counts. The chain has TRBV7-9 and TRBJ1-6, with 8 bases lining up with TRBD1. With V trimmed by 2 bases and J by 8 bases, 8 bases remained unmatched. This CDR3 contains 16 residues. Germline lookup yields CDR1 SEHNR and CDR2 FQNEAQ (reference sequence). CDR3 DNA sequence: TGTGCCAGCAGCTTATCTCTCAGGGGGCCTCATTCACCCCTCCACTTT. Translated, it gives CASSLSLRGPHSPLHF.

A word on this clonotype: A read error may explain this, as a much larger clone is one base away. The chain joins TRBV5-1 to TRBJ2-7, with 8 bases identical to TRBD1. This CDR3 region has 14 residues. Germline-derived CDR1 and CDR2 are SGHRS and YFSETQ. The trim removed 0 bases at V and 8 bases at J, leaving 7 bases unmatched. The CDR3 nucleotides are TGCGCCAGCAGCTTGGCCCAGGGGGCTAACAAGCAGTACTTC. Protein product: CASSLAQGANKQYF. Based on the CDR3 plus reference TRBV5-1 and TRBJ2-7, the full variable domain is KAGVTQTPRYLIKTRGQQVTLSCSPISGHRSVSWYQQTPGQGLQFLFEYFSETQRNKGNFPGRFSGRQFSNSRSEMNVSTLELGDSALYLCASSLAQGANKQYFGPGTRLTVT.

Note on this clonotype: It may be a read error: a sequence one base away is much more abundant. The V gene is TRBV28, the J gene TRBJ1-4; D not resolved. Germline values: CDR1 MDHEN, CDR2 SYDVKM. The CDR3 is 16 amino acids. CDR3 nucleotide sequence: TGTGCCAGCAAGTCCCTCAAGGTCACAACTAATGAAAAACCGTTTTTT. Translation: CASKSLKVTTNEKPFF.

Many counts were recorded for this clonotype. V is TRBV5-6 and J is TRBJ2-3, with unresolved D. Trimming removed 2 bases from V and 3 bases from J, with 13 bases in between. Germline CDR1 reads SGHDT; CDR2 reads YYEEEE. The CDR3 consists of 15 residues. The CDR3 DNA reads TGTGCCAGCAGCTTCTGGGTTTTCCCGACAGATACGCAGTATTTT. Its translation: CASSFWVFPTDTQYF.

The chain recombines TRBV12-3 or TRBV12-4 with TRBJ1-2; TRBD1 agrees at 7 bases. The V segment lost 3 bases and the J segment 3 bases; nucleotides outside the gene matches: 1. The CDR3 runs to 13 residues. CDR3 region: CASSFGTDYGYTF. The DNA of the CDR3 is TGTGCCAGCAGTTTTGGGACAGACTATGGCTACACCTTC.

The CDR3 loop reads CASMGQGSYEQYF. CDR3 sequence (DNA): TGTGCCAGCATGGGACAGGGGTCCTACGAGCAGTACTTC. This sequence joins TRBV6-1 and TRBJ2-7; 10 positions agree with TRBD1. The V gene end was trimmed by 7 bases and the J gene end by 1 base; junction bases not matched to a gene: 1. The CDR3 has 13 residues. Germline loops: CDR1 MNHNS, CDR2 SASEGT.

This chain joins TRBV7-6 and TRBJ2-7; D not resolved. V lost 0 bases and J lost 4, with 7 bases in between. The CDR3 length is 13 residues. The germline V gene has CDR1 SGHVS and CDR2 FNYEAQ. The CDR3 protein is CASSLAREYEQYF. The CDR3 DNA follows: TGTGCCAGCAGCTTAGCGCGTGAATACGAGCAGTACTTC.

This clonotype was detected only a few times. The chain has TRBV20-1 and TRBJ2-2, with D maybe TRBD1 (5 bases). V dropped 0 bases and J dropped 4 bases, with 12 bases sitting between them. The germline CDR1 and CDR2 sequences are DFQATT and SNEGSKA (reference sequence). This CDR3 region has 15 residues. The CDR3 DNA follows: TGCAGTGCTAGAGATTGGAGACAGAGCACCGGGGAGCTGTTTTTT. The encoded protein is CSARDWRQSTGELFF.

This clonotype was found many times. This chain links TRBV6-5 with TRBJ2-7; D gene ambiguous. The V end was cut by 5 bases, the J end by 4 bases, with 12 bases between. Germline CDR1 is MNHEY and CDR2 is SVGAGI. The CDR3 sequence is 13 residues long. The CDR3 DNA reads TGTGCCAGCAGTCCCTTCGGGTTGTACGAGCAGTACTTC. The encoded protein is CASSPFGLYEQYF.

In regard to this clonotype: Being one base from a much bigger clone, this may be a read error. The chain links TRBV28 to TRBJ1-1; D unclear. V lost 8 bases to trimming and J lost 6 bases, with 19 bases between them. The CDR3 extends over 14 amino acids. The germline V gene encodes CDR1 MDHEN and CDR2 SYDVKM. The CDR3 region is CASGTRNLRAEAFF. The CDR3 nucleotides are TGTGCCAGCGGTACGAGGAACTTGCGAGCTGAAGCTTTCTTT. The variable domain in full, with the rest retrieved from reference TRBV28 and TRBJ1-1, is DVKVTQSSRYLVKRTGEKVFLECVQDMDHENMFWYRQDPGLGLRLIYFSYDVKMKEKGDIPEGYSVSREKKERFSLILESASTNQTSMYLCASGTRNLRAEAFFGQGTRLTVV.

This clonotype has a count of ten or more. The rearrangement joins TRBV9 to TRBJ2-2, with D unclear. The CDR3 covers 12 residues. V was cut by 3 bases and J by 0 bases, with 0 bases left in between. Looked up from germline, CDR1 is SGDLS and CDR2 is YYNGEE. The CDR3, as DNA: TGTGCCAGCAGCGCGAACACCGGGGAGCTGTTTTTT. Encoded protein: CASSANTGELFF.

The chain joins TRBV6-2 or TRBV6-3 to TRBJ2-7; D gene uncertain. The CDR3 spans 14 residues. The V end was cut by 4 bases, the J end by 6 bases, with 16 bases between. Germline V gene lookup returns CDR1 MNHEY and CDR2 SVGEGT. CDR3 bases: TGTGCCAGCAGTTTCTCAATGGGGTGGTCCGAGCAGTACTTC. Encoded protein: CASSFSMGWSEQYF.

This clonotype was seen at least ten times. The chain employs TRBV4-3 and TRBJ1-1; TRBD1 agrees at 7 bases. The germline V gene encodes CDR1 LGHNA and CDR2 YSLEER. The CDR3 contains 15 residues. V lost 3 bases, J lost 5 bases, and 9 bases stayed unmatched. The CDR3 region has the DNA TGCGCCAGCAGCCAGCAGACAGGGCTGAGGACTGAAGCTTTCTTT. Encoded protein: CASSQQTGLRTEAFF.

The chain uses TRBV28 and TRBJ1-5; weak D call: TRBD1 (6 bases). The CDR3 totals 17 residues. Trimming shortened V by 1 base and J by 2 bases, and 15 bases separated the two germline ends. CDR1 is MDHEN and CDR2 is SYDVKM in the germline V gene. This CDR3 reads CASSLFRGAGGNQPQHF. The CDR3 region has the DNA TGTGCCAGCAGTTTATTTAGGGGGGCCGGGGGCAATCAGCCCCAGCATTTT.